The text below deals with one TCR beta chain. This specimen comes from a study of control samples from healthy donors and cancer patients. This CDR3 has 15 amino acids. V was pared by 6 bases and J by 4 bases, with 16 bases between. CDR1 LGHNT and CDR2 FRNRAP come from the germline V gene. The table came from immunoSEQ multiplex PCR; TCRdb's copy has only in-frame clones and leaves some out. The sample holds under 200,000 clones, approximately 94% seen once. This receptor was taken from a woman between 35 and 50 years old in good health. The chain recombines TRBV12-5 with TRBJ1-5; D perhaps matches TRBD1 (6 bases). The sequencing sample was made of blood. This CDR3 is CASGKGVRVNQPQHF. CDR3 sequence (DNA): TGTGCTAGTGGCAAGGGGGTCAGAGTTAATCAGCCCCAGCATTTT. The variable domain in full, with the rest retrieved from reference TRBV12-5 and TRBJ1-5, is DARVTQTPRHKVTEMGQEVTMRCQPILGHNTVFWYRQTMMQGLELLAYFRNRAPLDDSGMPKDRFSAEMPDATLATLKIQPSEPRDSAVYFCASGKGVRVNQPQHFGDGTRLSIL.